This TCR beta chain was profiled in a study of OX40 agonist ivuxolimab in advanced cancers. Across the study: Three partial responders included one hepatocellular carcinoma patient and two cutaneous melanoma patients. Study-level findings and limits: The authors did not determine the antigen specificity of the expanded peripheral T cells.

Profiled with immunoSEQ multiplex PCR; TCRdb holds only in-frame clones, not every one. Here the sample spans 86,000 or so clones, about 90% being singletons. With V trimmed by 0 bases and J by 4 bases, 11 bases remained unmatched. Germline CDR1 is MGHRA and CDR2 is YSYEKL. The CDR3 sequence is 17 residues long. This clone is classed as medium-sized (0.01 to 0.1%). Its antigen is still unknown. At the DNA level, this CDR3 is encoded by other sequences in the same sample as well. The sequence was collected from an adult with an advanced solid tumor such as melanoma, head and neck, liver or kidney cancer. J is TRBJ2-7 and V is TRBV4-1; the match to TRBD1 covers 8 bases. Sequences were derived from CD4+ or CD8+ T cells sorted from blood, sampled in a trial of the OX40 agonist ivuxolimab. CDR3 nucleotide sequence: TGCGCCAGCAGCCAAGAAATCCGACAGGGGAGCATGTACGAGCAGTACTTC. Translated, it gives CASSQEIRQGSMYEQYF.